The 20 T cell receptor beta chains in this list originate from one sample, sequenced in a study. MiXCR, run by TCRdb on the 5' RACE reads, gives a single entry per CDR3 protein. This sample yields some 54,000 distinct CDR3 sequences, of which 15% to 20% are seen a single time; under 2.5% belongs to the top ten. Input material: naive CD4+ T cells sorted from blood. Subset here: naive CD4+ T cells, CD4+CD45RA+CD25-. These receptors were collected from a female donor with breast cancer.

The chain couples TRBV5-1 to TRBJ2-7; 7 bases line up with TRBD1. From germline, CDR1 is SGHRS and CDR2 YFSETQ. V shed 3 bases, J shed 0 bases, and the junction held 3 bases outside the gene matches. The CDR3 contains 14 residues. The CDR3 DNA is TGCGCCAGCAGCTGGGACAGCACCTCCTACGAGCAGTACTTC. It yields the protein CASSWDSTSYEQYF. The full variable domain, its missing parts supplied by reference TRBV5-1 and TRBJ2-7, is KAGVTQTPRYLIKTRGQQVTLSCSPISGHRSVSWYQQTPGQGLQFLFEYFSETQRNKGNFPGRFSGRQFSNSRSEMNVSTLELGDSALYLCASSWDSTSYEQYFGPGTRLTVT.

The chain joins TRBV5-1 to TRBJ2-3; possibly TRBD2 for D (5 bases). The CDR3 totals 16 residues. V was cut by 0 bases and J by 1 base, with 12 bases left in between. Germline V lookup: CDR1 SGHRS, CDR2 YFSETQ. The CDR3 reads CASSLDSGFGTDTQYF. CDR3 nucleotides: TGCGCCAGCAGCTTGGATTCGGGGTTTGGCACAGATACGCAGTATTTT.

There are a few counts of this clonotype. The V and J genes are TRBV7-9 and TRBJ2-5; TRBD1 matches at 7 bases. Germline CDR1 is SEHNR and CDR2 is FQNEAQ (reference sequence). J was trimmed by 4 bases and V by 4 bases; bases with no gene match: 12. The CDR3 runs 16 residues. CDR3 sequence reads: CASSSRGTASTETQYF. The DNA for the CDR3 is TGTGCCAGCAGCTCCCGAGGGACAGCCAGTACAGAGACCCAGTACTTC.

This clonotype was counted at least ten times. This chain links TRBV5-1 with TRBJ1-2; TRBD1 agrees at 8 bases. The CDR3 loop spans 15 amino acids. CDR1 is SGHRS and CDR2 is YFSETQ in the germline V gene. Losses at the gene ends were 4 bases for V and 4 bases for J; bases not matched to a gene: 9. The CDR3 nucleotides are TGCGCCAGCAGCCCACTACAGGGGGAGGGCTATGGCTACACCTTC. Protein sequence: CASSPLQGEGYGYTF.

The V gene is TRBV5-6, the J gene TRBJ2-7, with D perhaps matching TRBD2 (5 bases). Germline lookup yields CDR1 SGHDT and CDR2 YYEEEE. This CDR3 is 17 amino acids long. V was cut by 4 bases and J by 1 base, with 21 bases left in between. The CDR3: CASSPFLTDYSSYEQYF. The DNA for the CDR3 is TGTGCCAGCAGCCCCTTCTTAACCGACTACTCTTCCTACGAGCAGTACTTC.

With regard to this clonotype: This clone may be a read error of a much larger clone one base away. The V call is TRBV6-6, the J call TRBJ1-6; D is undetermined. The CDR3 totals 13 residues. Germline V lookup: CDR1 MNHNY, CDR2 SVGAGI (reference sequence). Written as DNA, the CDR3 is TGTGCCAGCAGTCCGACCAGAAATTCACTCCTCCACTTT. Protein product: CASSPTRNSLLHF.

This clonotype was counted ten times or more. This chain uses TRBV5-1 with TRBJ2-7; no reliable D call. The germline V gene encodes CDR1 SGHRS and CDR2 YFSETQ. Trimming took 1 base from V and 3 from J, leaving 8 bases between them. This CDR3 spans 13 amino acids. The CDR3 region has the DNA TGCGCCAGCAGCTTGACTTTAAACTACGAGCAGTACTTC. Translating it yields CASSLTLNYEQYF.

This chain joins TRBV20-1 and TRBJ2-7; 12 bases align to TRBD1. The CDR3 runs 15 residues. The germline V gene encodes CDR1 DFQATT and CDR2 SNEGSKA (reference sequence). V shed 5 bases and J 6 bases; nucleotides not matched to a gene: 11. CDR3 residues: CSASRDRGRSPEQYF. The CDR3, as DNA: TGCAGTGCTTCCCGGGACAGGGGGCGAAGTCCCGAGCAGTACTTC.

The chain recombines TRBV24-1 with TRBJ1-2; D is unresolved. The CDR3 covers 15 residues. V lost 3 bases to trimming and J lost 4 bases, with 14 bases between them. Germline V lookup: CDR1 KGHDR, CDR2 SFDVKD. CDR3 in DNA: TGTGCCACCAGTGATGAGAGGGTCGGTGCCTATGGCTACACCTTC. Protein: CATSDERVGAYGYTF.

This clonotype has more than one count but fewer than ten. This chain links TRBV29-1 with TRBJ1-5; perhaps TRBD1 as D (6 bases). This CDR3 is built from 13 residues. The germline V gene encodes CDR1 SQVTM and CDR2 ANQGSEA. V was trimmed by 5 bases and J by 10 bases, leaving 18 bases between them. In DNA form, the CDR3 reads TGCAGCGTTCCACAGGGCTTCCGACATCCCCAGCATTTT. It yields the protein CSVPQGFRHPQHF. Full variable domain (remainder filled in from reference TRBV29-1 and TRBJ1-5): SAVISQKPSRDICQRGTSLTIQCQVDSQVTMMFWYRQQPGQSLTLIATANQGSEATYESGFVIDKFPISRPNLTFSTLTVSNMSPEDSSIYLCSVPQGFRHPQHFGDGTRLSIL.

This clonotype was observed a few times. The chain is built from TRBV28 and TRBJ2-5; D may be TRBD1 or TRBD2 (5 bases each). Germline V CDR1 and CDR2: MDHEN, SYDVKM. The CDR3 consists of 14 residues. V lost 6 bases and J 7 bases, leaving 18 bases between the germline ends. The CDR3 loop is CASSPRGLLGTQYF. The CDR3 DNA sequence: TGTGCCAGCAGCCCGAGGGGTCTCCTCGGGACCCAGTACTTC.

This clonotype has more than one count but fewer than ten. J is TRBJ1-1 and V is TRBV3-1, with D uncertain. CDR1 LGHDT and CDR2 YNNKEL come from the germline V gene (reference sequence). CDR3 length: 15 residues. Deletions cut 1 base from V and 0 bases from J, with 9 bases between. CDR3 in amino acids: CASSQGENMNTEAFF. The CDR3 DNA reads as TGTGCCAGCAGCCAAGGGGAGAACATGAACACTGAAGCTTTCTTT.

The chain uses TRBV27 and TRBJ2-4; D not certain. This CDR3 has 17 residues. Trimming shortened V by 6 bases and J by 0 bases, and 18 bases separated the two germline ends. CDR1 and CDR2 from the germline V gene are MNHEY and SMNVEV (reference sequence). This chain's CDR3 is CASRTYILGVAKNIQYF. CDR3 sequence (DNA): TGTGCCAGCAGAACTTACATCCTAGGCGTAGCCAAAAACATTCAGTACTTC.

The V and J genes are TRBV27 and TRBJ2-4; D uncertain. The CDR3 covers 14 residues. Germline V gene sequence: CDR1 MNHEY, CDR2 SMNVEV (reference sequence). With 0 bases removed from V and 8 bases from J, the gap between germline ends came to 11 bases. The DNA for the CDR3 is TGTGCCAGCAGTTTATCATGGGATAGAGACATTCAGTACTTC. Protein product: CASSLSWDRDIQYF.

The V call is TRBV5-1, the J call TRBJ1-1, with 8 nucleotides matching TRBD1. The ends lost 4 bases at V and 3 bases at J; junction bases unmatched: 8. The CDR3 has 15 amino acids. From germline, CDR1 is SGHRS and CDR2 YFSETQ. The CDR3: CASSKRQGRDTEAFF. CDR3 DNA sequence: TGCGCCAGCAGCAAGCGACAGGGGAGGGACACTGAAGCTTTCTTT.

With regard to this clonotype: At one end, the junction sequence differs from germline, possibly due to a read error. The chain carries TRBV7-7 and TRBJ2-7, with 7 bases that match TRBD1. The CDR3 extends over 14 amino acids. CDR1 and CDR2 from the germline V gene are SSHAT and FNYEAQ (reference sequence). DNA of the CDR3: TGTGCTAGCAGCGCACGGGACAGTTCCTACGAGCAGTACTTC. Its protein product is CASSARDSSYEQYF. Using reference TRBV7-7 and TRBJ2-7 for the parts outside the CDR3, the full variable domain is GAGVSQSPRYKVTKRGQDVTLRCDPISSHATLYWYQQALGQGPEFLTYFNYEAQPDKSGLPSDRFSAERPEGSISTLTIQRTEQRDSAMYRCASSARDSSYEQYFGPGTRLTVT.

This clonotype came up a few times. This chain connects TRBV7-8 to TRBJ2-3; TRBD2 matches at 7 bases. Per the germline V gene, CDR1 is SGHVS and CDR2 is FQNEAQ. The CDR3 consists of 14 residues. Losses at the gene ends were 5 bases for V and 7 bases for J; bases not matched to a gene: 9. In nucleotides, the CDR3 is TGTGCCAGCAGCCGAGGACTAGTGGGATATACGCAGTATTTT. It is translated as CASSRGLVGYTQYF.

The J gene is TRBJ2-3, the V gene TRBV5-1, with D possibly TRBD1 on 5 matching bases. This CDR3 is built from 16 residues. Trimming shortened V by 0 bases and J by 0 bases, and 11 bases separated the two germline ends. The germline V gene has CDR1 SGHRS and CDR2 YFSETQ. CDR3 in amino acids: CASSLERTTSTDTQYF. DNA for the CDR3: TGCGCCAGCAGCTTGGAAAGGACAACTAGCACAGATACGCAGTATTTT. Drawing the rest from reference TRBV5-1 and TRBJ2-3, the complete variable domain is KAGVTQTPRYLIKTRGQQVTLSCSPISGHRSVSWYQQTPGQGLQFLFEYFSETQRNKGNFPGRFSGRQFSNSRSEMNVSTLELGDSALYLCASSLERTTSTDTQYFGPGTRLTVL.

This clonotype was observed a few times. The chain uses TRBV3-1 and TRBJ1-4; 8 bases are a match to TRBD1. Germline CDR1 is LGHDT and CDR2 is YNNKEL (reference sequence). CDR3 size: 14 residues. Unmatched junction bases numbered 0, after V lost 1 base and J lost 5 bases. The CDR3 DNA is TGTGCCAGCAGCCAAGGGACAGGGAATGAAAAACTGTTTTTT. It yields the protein CASSQGTGNEKLFF.

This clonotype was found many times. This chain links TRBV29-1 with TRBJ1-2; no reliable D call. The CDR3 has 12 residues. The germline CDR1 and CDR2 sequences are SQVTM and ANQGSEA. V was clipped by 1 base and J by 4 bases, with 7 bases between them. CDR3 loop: CSVEGGSYGYTF. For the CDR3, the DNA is TGCAGCGTTGAAGGAGGGAGCTATGGCTACACCTTC.